The 5 T cell receptor beta chains below come from one sample, sequenced in a study of metastatic and nonmetastatic thyroid tumors. Ahead of thyroid surgery, no patient had received treatment of any kind. MiXCR re-clonotyped the PCR reads for TCRdb. The table has over 15,000 clones, roughly 15% seen once. Sequencing used blood. The origin of the receptors is a male donor with papillary thyroid cancer or a benign thyroid nodule (not recorded which). Some clones in this sample may be carry-over from other donors' samples.

This clone occurred many times. The chain combines TRBV20-1 with TRBJ2-4; 9 bases are a match to TRBD1. The CDR3 is 17 amino acids. J lost 0 bases, V lost 5 bases, and 11 bases had no gene match. Germline assignment: CDR1 DFQATT and CDR2 SNEGSKA (reference sequence). The CDR3 reads CSAVPGQGVSAKNIQYF. The CDR3 bases are TGCAGTGCTGTCCCGGGACAGGGAGTTTCAGCCAAAAACATTCAGTACTTC.

This clone appeared once. The rearrangement links TRBV3-1 to TRBJ1-2; maybe TRBD1 (5 bases). V lost 3 bases to trimming and J lost 0 bases, with 11 bases between them. The germline V gene has CDR1 LGHDT and CDR2 YNNKEL (reference sequence). The CDR3 has 15 amino acids. The CDR3 reads CASSHGDGANYGYTF. CDR3 nucleotides: TGTGCCAGCAGCCATGGGGACGGAGCTAACTATGGCTACACCTTC.

This clone occurred many times. The gene calls are TRBV11-2 and TRBJ2-5; TRBD2 might be the D (6 bases). The germline V and J ends were trimmed by 6 bases and 4 bases, with 12 bases remaining between them. CDR3 length equals 13 residues. The germline V gene encodes CDR1 SGHAT and CDR2 FQNNGV. The CDR3 loop is CASRGGGRETQYF. CDR3 nucleotide sequence: TGTGCCAGCAGGGGAGGAGGGAGAGAGACCCAGTACTTC.

This clone was seen more than once but under ten times. This rearrangement joins TRBV27 to TRBJ2-7; the match to TRBD1 covers 9 bases. CDR1 MNHEY and CDR2 SMNVEV come from the germline V gene (reference sequence). The CDR3 consists of 16 residues. The V gene end was trimmed by 4 bases and the J gene end by 1 base; junction bases not matched to a gene: 8. The CDR3 sequence: CASSSLWTGASYEQYF. The DNA for the CDR3 is TGTGCCAGCAGTTCTTTATGGACAGGGGCATCCTACGAGCAGTACTTC.

This clone was seen ten or more times. The chain employs TRBV19 and TRBJ1-2, with 8 bases that match TRBD1. The CDR3 loop spans 16 amino acids. Unmatched junction bases numbered 17, after V lost 6 bases and J lost 8 bases. Germline V gives CDR1 LNHDA, CDR2 SQIVND (reference sequence). CDR3 sequence reads: CASRQPLDRAFVGYTF. CDR3 nucleotide sequence: TGTGCCAGTAGACAACCCCTGGACAGGGCTTTCGTAGGCTACACCTTC.